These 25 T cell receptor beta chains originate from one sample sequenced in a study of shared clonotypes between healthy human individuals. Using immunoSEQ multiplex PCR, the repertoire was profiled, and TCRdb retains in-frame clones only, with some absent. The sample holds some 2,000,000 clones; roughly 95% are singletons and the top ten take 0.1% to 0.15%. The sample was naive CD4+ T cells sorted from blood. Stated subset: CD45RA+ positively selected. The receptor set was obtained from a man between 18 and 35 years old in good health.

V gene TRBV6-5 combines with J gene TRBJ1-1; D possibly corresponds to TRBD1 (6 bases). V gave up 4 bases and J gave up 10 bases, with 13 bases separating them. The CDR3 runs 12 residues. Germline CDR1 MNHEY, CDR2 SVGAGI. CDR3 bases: TGTGCCAGCAGTTTCAAACAGGGACTAGCTTTCTTT. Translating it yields CASSFKQGLAFF.

Here the CDR3 reads CASSRAGGATDTQYF. In DNA form, the CDR3 reads TGCGCCAGCTCACGAGCCGGGGGGGCCACAGATACGCAGTATTTT. V is TRBV5-1 and J is TRBJ2-3; 8 nucleotides match TRBD2. V lost 7 bases, J lost 2 bases, and 9 bases stayed unmatched. The CDR3 length is 15 residues. Germline CDR1 and CDR2: SGHRS and YFSETQ.

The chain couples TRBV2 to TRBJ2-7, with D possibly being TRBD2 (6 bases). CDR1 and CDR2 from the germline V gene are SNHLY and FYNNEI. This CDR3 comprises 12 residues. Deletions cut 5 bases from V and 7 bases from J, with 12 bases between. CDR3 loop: CASSPREDEQYF. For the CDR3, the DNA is TGTGCCAGCAGTCCCAGGGAGGATGAGCAGTACTTC.

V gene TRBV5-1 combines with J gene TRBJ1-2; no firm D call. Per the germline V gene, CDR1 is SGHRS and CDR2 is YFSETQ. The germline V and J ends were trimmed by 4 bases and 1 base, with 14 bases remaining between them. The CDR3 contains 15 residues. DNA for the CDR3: TGCGCCAGCAGCCCCGACGGGAGTTATAACTATGGCTACACCTTC. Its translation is CASSPDGSYNYGYTF.

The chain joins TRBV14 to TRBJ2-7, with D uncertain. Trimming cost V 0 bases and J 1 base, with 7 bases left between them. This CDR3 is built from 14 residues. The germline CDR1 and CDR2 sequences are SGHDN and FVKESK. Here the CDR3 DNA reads TGTGCCAGCAGCCAAGATTCTGCGTCCTACGAGCAGTACTTC. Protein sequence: CASSQDSASYEQYF.

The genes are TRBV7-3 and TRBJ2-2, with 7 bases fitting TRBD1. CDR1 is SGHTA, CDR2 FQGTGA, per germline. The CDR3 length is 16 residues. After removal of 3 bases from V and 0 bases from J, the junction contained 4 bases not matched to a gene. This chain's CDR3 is CASSFTGTANTGELFF. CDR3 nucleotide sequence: TGTGCCAGCAGCTTCACCGGGACAGCGAACACCGGGGAGCTGTTTTTT.

This CDR3 is CASSLGANIGTDTQYF. DNA for the CDR3: TGCGCCAGCAGCTTGGGTGCCAACATCGGCACAGATACGCAGTATTTT. The rearrangement joins TRBV5-1 to TRBJ2-3; D is unresolved. Trimming took 0 bases from V and 1 from J, leaving 12 bases between them. Germline assignment: CDR1 SGHRS and CDR2 YFSETQ. The CDR3 extends over 16 amino acids.

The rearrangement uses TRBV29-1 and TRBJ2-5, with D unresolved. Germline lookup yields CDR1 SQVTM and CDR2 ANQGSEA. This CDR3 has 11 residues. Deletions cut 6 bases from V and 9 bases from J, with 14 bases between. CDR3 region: CSVPQVGAQYF. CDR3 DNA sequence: TGCAGCGTCCCCCAAGTTGGGGCCCAGTACTTC.

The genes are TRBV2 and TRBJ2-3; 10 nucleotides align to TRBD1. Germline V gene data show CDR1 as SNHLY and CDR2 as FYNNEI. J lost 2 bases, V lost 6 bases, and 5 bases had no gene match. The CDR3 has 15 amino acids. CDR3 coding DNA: TGTGCCAGCAGCCAGACAGGGGGCGACACAGATACGCAGTATTTT. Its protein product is CASSQTGGDTDTQYF.

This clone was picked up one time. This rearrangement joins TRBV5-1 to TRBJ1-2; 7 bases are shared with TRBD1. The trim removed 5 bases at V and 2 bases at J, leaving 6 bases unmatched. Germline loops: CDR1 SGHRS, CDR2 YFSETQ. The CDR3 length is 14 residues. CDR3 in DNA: TGCGCCAGCAGTATCGGGACAGAGAACTATGGCTACACCTTC. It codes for CASSIGTENYGYTF.

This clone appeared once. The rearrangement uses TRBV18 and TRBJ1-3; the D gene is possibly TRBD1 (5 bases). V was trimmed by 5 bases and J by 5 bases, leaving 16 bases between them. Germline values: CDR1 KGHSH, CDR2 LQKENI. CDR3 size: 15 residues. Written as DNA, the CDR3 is TGTGCCAGCTCAGGTGGGACCGCGGGACGAAACACCATATATTTT. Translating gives CASSGGTAGRNTIYF. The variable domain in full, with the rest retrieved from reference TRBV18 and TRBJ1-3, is NAGVMQNPRHLVRRRGQEARLRCSPMKGHSHVYWYRQLPEEGLKFMVYLQKENIIDESGMPKERFSAEFPKEGPSILRIQQVVRGDSAAYFCASSGGTAGRNTIYFGEGSWLTVV.

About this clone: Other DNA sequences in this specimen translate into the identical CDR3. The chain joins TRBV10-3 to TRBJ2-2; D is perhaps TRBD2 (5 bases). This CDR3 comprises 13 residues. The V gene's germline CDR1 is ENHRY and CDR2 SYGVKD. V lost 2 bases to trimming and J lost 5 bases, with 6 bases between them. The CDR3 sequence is CAISERETGELFF. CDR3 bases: TGTGCCATCAGTGAGAGGGAGACCGGGGAGCTGTTTTTT.

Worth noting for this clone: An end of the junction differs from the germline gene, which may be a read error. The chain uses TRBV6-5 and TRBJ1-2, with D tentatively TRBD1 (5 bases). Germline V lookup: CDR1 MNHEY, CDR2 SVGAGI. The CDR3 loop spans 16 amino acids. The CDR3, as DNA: TGTGCCAGCAGTTACTCGAGACAGCCACCTAACTATGGCCACCCCTTC. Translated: CASSYSRQPPNYGHPF.

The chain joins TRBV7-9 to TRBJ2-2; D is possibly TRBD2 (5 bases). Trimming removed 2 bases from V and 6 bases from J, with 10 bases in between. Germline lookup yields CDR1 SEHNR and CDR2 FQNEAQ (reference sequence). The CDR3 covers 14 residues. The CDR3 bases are TGTGCCAGCAGCTTACGGGGTTCGGCCGGGGAGCTGTTTTTT. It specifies CASSLRGSAGELFF.

The CDR3, as DNA: TGTGCCAGCAGTGGAAGCACACGACAGGGTGGCGGTGAAGCTTTCTTT. Translation: CASSGSTRQGGGEAFF. This chain links TRBV2 with TRBJ1-1; 7 positions agree with TRBD1. Looked up from germline, CDR1 is SNHLY and CDR2 is FYNNEI. The length of the CDR3 is 16 residues. V gave up 4 bases and J gave up 7 bases; unmatched junction bases: 15.

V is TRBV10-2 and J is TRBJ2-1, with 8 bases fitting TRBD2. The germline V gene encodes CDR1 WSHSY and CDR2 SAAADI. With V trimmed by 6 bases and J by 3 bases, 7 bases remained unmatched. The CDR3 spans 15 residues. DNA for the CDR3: TGCGCCAGCAGGCCCACTAGCGGTCTCTACAATGAGCAGTTCTTC. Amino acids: CASRPTSGLYNEQFF.

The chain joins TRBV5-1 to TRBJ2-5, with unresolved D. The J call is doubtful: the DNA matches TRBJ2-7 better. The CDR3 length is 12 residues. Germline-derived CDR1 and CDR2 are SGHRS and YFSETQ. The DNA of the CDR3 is TGCGCCAGCAGCTTGGATGTCTACGAGCAGTACTTC. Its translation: CASSLDVYEQYF.

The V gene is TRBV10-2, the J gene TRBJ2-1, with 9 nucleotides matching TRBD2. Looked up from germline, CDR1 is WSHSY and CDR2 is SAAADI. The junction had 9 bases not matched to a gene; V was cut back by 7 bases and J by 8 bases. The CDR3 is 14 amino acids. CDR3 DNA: TGCGCCAGCAAGGAGTCGAGCGGGGGGTATGAGCAGTTCTTC. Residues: CASKESSGGYEQFF.

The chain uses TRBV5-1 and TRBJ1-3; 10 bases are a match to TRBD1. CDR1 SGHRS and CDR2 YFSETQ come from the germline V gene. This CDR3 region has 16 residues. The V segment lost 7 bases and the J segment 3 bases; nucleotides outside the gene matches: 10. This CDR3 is CASRVGDRGNGNTIYF. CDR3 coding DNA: TGCGCCAGCCGCGTTGGGGACAGGGGAAATGGAAACACCATATATTTT.

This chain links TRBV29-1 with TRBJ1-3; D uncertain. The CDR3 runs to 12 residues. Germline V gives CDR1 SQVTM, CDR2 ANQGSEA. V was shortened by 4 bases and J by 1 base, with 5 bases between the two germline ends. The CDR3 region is CSVGESGNTIYF. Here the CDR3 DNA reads TGCAGCGTTGGTGAGTCTGGAAACACCATATATTTT.

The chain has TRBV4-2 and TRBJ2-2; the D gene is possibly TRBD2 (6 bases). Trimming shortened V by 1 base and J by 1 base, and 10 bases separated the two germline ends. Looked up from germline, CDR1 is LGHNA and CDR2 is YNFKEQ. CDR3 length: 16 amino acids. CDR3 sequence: CASSQVAEKNTGELFF. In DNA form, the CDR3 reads TGTGCCAGCAGCCAAGTAGCGGAAAAGAACACCGGGGAGCTGTTTTTT.

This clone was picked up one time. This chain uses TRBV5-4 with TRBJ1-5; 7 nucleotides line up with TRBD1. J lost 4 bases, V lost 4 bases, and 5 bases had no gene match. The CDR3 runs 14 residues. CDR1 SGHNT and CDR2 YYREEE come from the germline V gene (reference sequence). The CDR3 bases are TGTGCCAGCAGCACCGGGACAGTTAATCAGCCCCAGCATTTT. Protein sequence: CASSTGTVNQPQHF.

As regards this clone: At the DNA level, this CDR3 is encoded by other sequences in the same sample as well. CDR3 nucleotides: TGTGCCAGCAGCTTGGGAGCCTCCTACGAGCAGTACTTC. Protein: CASSLGASYEQYF. V is TRBV7-8 and J is TRBJ2-7, with D maybe TRBD2 (5 bases). The germline CDR1 and CDR2 sequences are SGHVS and FQNEAQ. V lost 3 bases and J 0 bases, leaving 6 bases between the germline ends. CDR3 length: 13 amino acids.

The CDR3 region is CASSVEGGGAADTQYF. The DNA of the CDR3 is TGTGCCAGCAGCGTAGAAGGGGGAGGGGCCGCAGATACGCAGTATTTT. This chain uses TRBV9 with TRBJ2-3; D might be TRBD2 (7 bases). CDR3 length: 16 amino acids. The ends were cut back, 0 bases at V and 4 bases at J, with 15 bases in the middle. In germline, CDR1 is SGDLS, CDR2 YYNGEE. Full variable domain (remainder filled in from reference TRBV9 and TRBJ2-3): DSGVTQTPKHLITATGQRVTLRCSPRSGDLSVYWYQQSLDQGLQFLIQYYNGEERAKGNILERFSAQQFPDLHSELNLSSLELGDSALYFCASSVEGGGAADTQYFGPGTRLTVL.

CDR3 amino acids: CASSPRPGLAGVISYEQYF. CDR3 in DNA: TGCGCCAGCAGCCCTCGTCCGGGACTAGCGGGGGTCATCTCCTACGAGCAGTACTTC. This chain links TRBV5-1 with TRBJ2-7; the match to TRBD2 covers 14 bases. CDR3 size: 19 residues. The junction had 12 bases not matched to a gene; V was cut back by 4 bases and J by 0 bases. Germline V lookup: CDR1 SGHRS, CDR2 YFSETQ.